This T cell receptor beta chain was captured in a study of blood T cells in healthy people across ages. General observations from the study: TCR beta diversity tracked closely with naive T cell percentage.

The table lists this clonotype with a few counts. The antigen is not known. The second PCR ran about 6 to 11 cycles with a sample-barcoded 5' primer and J-beta primers. Individual samples furnished no less than 2.5 million CDR3-containing paired-end reads apiece. One entry per CDR3 protein, called by TCRdb with MiXCR from the 5' RACE reads. The repertoire includes 1.4 million to 1.5 million distinct CDR3 sequences, 35% to 45% of them detected once, and roughly 8.2% sits in the top ten. This CDR3 has 12 residues. CDR1 and CDR2 (germline): GTSNPN, SVGIG (reference sequence). V lost 3 bases and J lost 9; bases outside the gene matches: 5.

The specimen was blood. This sequence originates from a woman aged 18-30 years in good health. The rearrangement joins TRBV30 to TRBJ2-1; TRBD1 matches at 7 bases. CDR3 DNA sequence: TGTGCCTGGAGCCCGACAGGGTCTGAGCAGTTCTTC. It encodes CAWSPTGSEQFF.